The 5 T cell receptor beta chains below all came from one sample that was sequenced in a study of CD8 T cells in ankylosing spondylitis. TCRdb processed the 5' RACE reads anew with MiXCR; each CDR3 protein has one entry. The sample lists under 300,000 distinct CDR3 sequences; about 18% were seen once. Sequencing used blood, either unsorted or a sorted T cell fraction (not recorded which). The receptors shown here come from a male donor with ankylosing spondylitis or in good health (not recorded which).

The chain joins TRBV2 to TRBJ2-1; 7 bases are shared with TRBD2. Per the germline V gene, CDR1 is SNHLY and CDR2 is FYNNEI. There are 15 residues in the CDR3. With 2 bases clipped from V and 8 bases from J, the junction kept 9 bases outside the gene matches. In DNA form, the CDR3 reads TGTGCCAGCAGTGAACTAGCGGACAAGGCGTATGAGCAGTTCTTC. Translating gives CASSELADKAYEQFF.

This clonotype was seen only a few times. The J gene is TRBJ1-3, the V gene TRBV28; unclear D gene. The CDR3 totals 17 residues. Trimming took 7 bases from V and 0 from J, leaving 19 bases between them. CDR1 and CDR2 (germline): MDHEN, SYDVKM. Here the CDR3 DNA reads TGTGCCAGCACCTTGAGGCCCTTAAAGATCTCTGGAAACACCATATATTTT. It is translated as CASTLRPLKISGNTIYF.

This clonotype was counted between two and nine times. The chain uses TRBV27 and TRBJ2-3; D is undetermined. CDR1 is MNHEY and CDR2 is SMNVEV in the germline V gene (reference sequence). This CDR3 is 17 amino acids long. Trimming stripped 0 bases from V and 6 bases from J, with 19 bases between. In DNA, the CDR3 is TGTGCCAGCAGTTTATCGTCAAACTTAGACATGGGGGATACGCAGTATTTT. This encodes CASSLSSNLDMGDTQYF.

The V call is TRBV20-1, the J call TRBJ2-3; the D gene is possibly TRBD2 (6 bases). Germline loops: CDR1 DFQATT, CDR2 SNEGSKA (reference sequence). Trimming took off 0 bases at V and 2 bases at J, with 15 bases between the two ends. The length of the CDR3 is 16 residues. The CDR3 DNA reads TGCAGTGCTAGAGATTTTTATGGGACTTACACAGATACGCAGTATTTT. Amino acid sequence: CSARDFYGTYTDTQYF.

The rearrangement joins TRBV29-1 to TRBJ2-1, with a tentative D call TRBD2 (5 bases). Looked up from germline, CDR1 is SQVTM and CDR2 is ANQGSEA. The CDR3 sequence is 15 residues long. The V gene lost 1 base and the J gene lost 1 base, with 11 bases spanning the gap. CDR3 coding DNA: TGCAGCGTTGAAGGAGACTACCTTTCCTACAATGAGCAGTTCTTC. This translates into CSVEGDYLSYNEQFF.